This is a list of T cell receptor beta chains from one sample in a study of T cell responses to AZD1222 COVID-19 vaccine. The data were produced by immunoSEQ multiplex PCR, yet TCRdb's version contains in-frame clones alone and is incomplete. The profile shows some 40,000 clones, over 70% of them singletons. The source was peripheral blood, collected on day 0 of AZD1222 vaccination. These receptors all stem from an adult in good health. Each CDR3 is given with its conserved first and last residue. The D gene is left open where the match is weak. For some rows the clone size is stated as once, few or many, or as a class when expanded; others skip it.

V	J	D	size	CDR3	DNA
TRBV28	TRBJ1-2	-	-	CASKPGVRWGYTF	TGTGCCAGCAAACCAGGGGTGCGGTGGGGCTACACCTTC
TRBV7-9	TRBJ1-5	-	once	CASSLGGISNQPQHF	TGTGCCAGCAGCTTAGGCGGGATTAGCAATCAGCCCCAGCATTTT
TRBV5-1	TRBJ1-1	-	-	CASSDIGTEAFF	TGCGCCAGCAGCGACATAGGAACTGAAGCTTTCTTT
TRBV28	TRBJ2-1	-	-	CASIQAGTPLNNEQFF	TGTGCCAGCATCCAGGCCGGGACTCCCCTCAATAATGAGCAGTTCTTC
TRBV4-3	TRBJ2-3	-	-	CASSPKPQISTDTQYF	TGCGCCAGCAGCCCAAAACCGCAGATAAGCACAGATACGCAGTATTTT
TRBV10-1	TRBJ1-6	-	-	CASSQNPKDSPLHF	TGCGCCAGCAGCCAGAATCCAAAGGATTCACCCCTCCACTTT
TRBV5-6	TRBJ1-1	TRBD1	few	CASSLGTVNTEAFF	TGTGCCAGCAGCTTAGGGACAGTGAACACTGAAGCTTTCTTT
TRBV12-3/TRBV12-4	TRBJ1-1	-	-	CASSSENTEAFF	TGTGCCAGCAGCTCGGAGAACACTGAAGCTTTCTTT
TRBV5-1	TRBJ1-6	-	few	CASSLGTVIDSPLHF	TGCGCCAGCAGCTTGGGGACAGTAATAGATTCACCCCTCCACTTT
TRBV9	TRBJ1-1	-	-	CASSSETEAFF	TGTGCCAGCAGCAGTGAGACTGAAGCTTTCTTT
TRBV28	TRBJ2-7	-	-	CASSVNGGRYYEQYF	TGTGCCAGCAGCGTCAACGGTGGGAGATACTACGAGCAGTACTTC
TRBV28	TRBJ1-2	TRBD1	-	CASSTLWGQGVYGYTF	TGTGCCAGCAGCACTCTTTGGGGACAGGGGGTCTATGGCTACACCTTC
TRBV19	TRBJ1-2	-	-	CASSIDRRYGYTF	TGTGCCAGTAGTATAGACAGACGCTATGGCTACACCTTC
TRBV3-1/TRBV3-2	TRBJ1-6	-	-	CASSPGTITSHLHF	TGTGCCAGCAGCCCCGGGACAATAACCTCTCACCTCCACTTT
TRBV10-3	TRBJ2-3	TRBD2	-	CAIRASGGATDTQYF	TGTGCCATCAGGGCTAGCGGGGGGGCCACAGATACGCAGTATTTT
TRBV2	TRBJ1-2	-	few	CASRPDQLLYGYTF	TGTGCCAGCAGGCCCGACCAGTTACTCTATGGCTACACCTTC
TRBV28	TRBJ2-1	TRBD2	once	CASSQTGLAGGLGHNEQFF	TGTGCCAGCAGCCAAACAGGACTAGCGGGGGGTCTAGGGCACAATGAGCAGTTCTTC
TRBV18	TRBJ1-1	-	-	CASSGGVAEAFF	TGTGCCAGCTCAGGGGGCGTCGCTGAAGCTTTCTTT
TRBV5-4	TRBJ2-2	-	-	CASSLELGNTGELFF	TGTGCCAGCAGCTTGGAACTAGGGAACACCGGGGAGCTGTTTTTT
TRBV4-3	TRBJ1-6	TRBD1	few	CASSLTSTGTGNNSPLHF	TGCGCCAGCAGCCTAACCTCCACCGGGACAGGGAATAATTCACCCCTCCACTTT
TRBV28	TRBJ1-5	TRBD1	-	CASSFPGGGQPQHF	TGTGCCAGCAGTTTTCCAGGGGGCGGTCAGCCCCAGCATTTT
TRBV6-1	TRBJ1-6	TRBD1	-	CASSEEQGVYSPLHF	TGTGCCAGCAGTGAAGAACAGGGGGTCTACTCACCCCTCCACTTT
TRBV7-2	TRBJ1-1	-	once	CASSSQEDTEAFF	TGTGCCAGCAGCTCCCAGGAGGACACTGAAGCTTTCTTT
TRBV19	TRBJ1-1	-	-	CASSFLNTEAFF	TGTGCCAGTAGTTTCCTAAACACTGAAGCTTTCTTT
TRBV7-6	TRBJ2-5	-	-	CASSLVAMPRETQYF	TGTGCCAGCAGCTTAGTCGCCATGCCGCGGGAGACCCAGTACTTC
TRBV7-2	TRBJ1-2	-	-	CASSSSFLGSGYTF	TGTGCCAGCAGCTCCTCCTTTCTGGGGAGCGGCTACACCTTC
TRBV4-1	TRBJ1-2	-	-	CASSQEGMEGYTF	TGCGCCAGCAGCCAGGAAGGTATGGAAGGCTACACCTTC
TRBV9	TRBJ2-5	TRBD2	-	CASSVPGTGGETQYF	TGTGCCAGCAGCGTCCCCGGGACGGGAGGAGAGACCCAGTACTTC
TRBV12-3/TRBV12-4	TRBJ1-2	TRBD1	once	CATRQGANYGYTF	TGTGCCACCCGGCAGGGGGCTAACTATGGCTACACCTTC
TRBV7-3	TRBJ2-2	-	-	CASSLTYHREPSGELFF	TGTGCCAGCAGCTTAACGTATCACAGGGAACCCTCCGGGGAGCTGTTTTTT
TRBV19	TRBJ1-5	-	-	CASRGLDRNQPQHF	TGTGCCAGTAGAGGTTTGGATCGCAATCAGCCCCAGCATTTT
TRBV29-1	TRBJ2-5	-	few	CSVARGGLETQYF	TGCAGCGTTGCCAGGGGAGGTTTGGAGACCCAGTACTTC
TRBV4-1	TRBJ2-2	TRBD1	-	CASSPTDRGRNTGELFF	TGCGCCAGCAGCCCCACAGACAGGGGGCGGAACACCGGGGAGCTGTTTTTT
TRBV11-2	TRBJ1-5	-	-	CASSWGISNQPQHF	TGTGCCAGCAGCTGGGGAATTAGCAATCAGCCCCAGCATTTT
TRBV7-2	TRBJ1-3	-	-	CASRPGGVAGNTIYF	TGTGCCAGCAGACCCGGGGGTGTGGCTGGAAACACCATATATTTT
TRBV7-9	TRBJ1-2	-	-	CASSPGASIGYTF	TGTGCCAGCAGCCCCGGGGCCTCAATTGGCTACACCTTC
TRBV6-4	TRBJ2-2	-	-	CASSVSLTGELFF	TGTGCCAGCAGTGTATCATTAACCGGGGAGCTGTTTTTT
TRBV3-1/TRBV3-2	TRBJ1-2	-	once	CASSQDPGPTDGYTF	TGTGCCAGCAGCCAAGATCCAGGGCCCACTGATGGCTACACCTTC
TRBV19	TRBJ2-2	TRBD2	-	CASMLTSGRNTGELFF	TGTGCCAGTATGTTGACTAGCGGGAGGAACACCGGGGAGCTGTTTTTT
TRBV28	TRBJ1-4	-	-	CASSSLQGRLFF	TGTGCCAGCAGTTCACTACAGGGACGACTGTTTTTT
TRBV4-1	TRBJ2-3	TRBD2	-	CASSQDSTRLAGLDTQYF	TGCGCCAGCAGCCAAGATTCCACCAGACTAGCGGGGTTAGATACGCAGTATTTT
TRBV9	TRBJ1-4	-	-	CASSVLGSGANEKLFF	TGTGCCAGCAGCGTTTTAGGTTCTGGAGCTAATGAAAAACTGTTTTTT
TRBV28	TRBJ1-2	-	once	CASTPGGGVRGYTF	TGTGCCAGCACCCCCGGCGGGGGGGTTAGAGGCTACACCTTC
TRBV6-5	TRBJ1-6	-	few	CASSYSRVNNSPLHF	TGTGCCAGCAGTTACAGCAGGGTGAATAATTCACCCCTCCACTTT
TRBV11-3	TRBJ2-5	-	once	CASSPGSGRGKETQYF	TGTGCCAGCAGCCCCGGTTCCGGCAGGGGAAAAGAGACCCAGTACTTC
TRBV29-1	TRBJ2-5	TRBD2	-	CSVLPGLASEETQYF	TGCAGCGTCCTCCCAGGACTAGCTTCAGAAGAGACCCAGTACTTC
TRBV29-1	TRBJ1-2	TRBD1	few	CSVEGTGGYGYTF	TGCAGCGTGGAGGGGACAGGGGGGTATGGCTACACCTTC
TRBV6-5	TRBJ2-6	-	-	CASSPPASGANVLTF	TGTGCCAGCAGCCCCCCGGCATCTGGGGCCAACGTCCTGACTTTC
TRBV6-5	TRBJ1-6	-	-	CASGVFNIDSPLHF	TGTGCCAGCGGGGTGTTTAACATCGACTCACCCCTCCACTTT
TRBV11-2	TRBJ1-3	-	-	CASSSGTGNTIYF	TGTGCCAGCAGCTCAGGCACTGGAAACACCATATATTTT
TRBV29-1	TRBJ1-3	-	-	CSVAATGSGNTIYF	TGCAGCGTGGCCGCCACAGGGTCTGGAAACACCATATATTTT
TRBV12-1	TRBJ1-5	-	-	CASSLTDSGVNQPQHF	TGTGCCAGCAGCTTGACAGACTCCGGGGTCAATCAGCCCCAGCATTTT
TRBV28	TRBJ1-2	-	-	CASSSIARQDLYGYTF	TGTGCCAGCAGTTCCATAGCTAGACAGGACCTCTATGGCTACACCTTC
TRBV19	TRBJ1-1	-	-	CASSAQTANTEAFF	TGTGCCAGTAGTGCCCAGACAGCGAACACTGAAGCTTTCTTT
TRBV29-1	TRBJ1-2	-	-	CSVLDPKDYGYTF	TGCAGCGTCCTGGACCCTAAGGACTATGGCTACACCTTC